This T cell receptor (beta chain) was retrieved from a study of T-cell memory formation after mild COVID-19. Constant-segment primers served in 5'RACE that generated TCR alpha and TCR beta cDNA libraries bearing sample barcodes and UMIs. From the 5' RACE reads, TCRdb called clonotypes with MiXCR, one entry per CDR3 protein. The data show 57,000 or so distinct CDR3 sequences, 9% to 9.5% seen once. The germline V and J ends were trimmed by 4 bases and 9 bases, with 13 bases remaining between them. The CDR3 is 13 residues long. The germline CDR1 and CDR2 sequences are MNHEY and SVGAGI. The sequenced sample was PBMCs or a T cell subset sorted from them (not recorded which). V is TRBV6-5 and J is TRBJ2-1, with D perhaps TRBD2 (7 bases). The TCR comes from a man younger than 30 who had mild COVID-19 (a few samples of this study predate the infection). Cell type and time point are not known. The CDR3 bases are TGTGCCAGCAGTTTCCGGGGGGCCGGTGAGCAGTTCTTC. Translation gives CASSFRGAGEQFF.